The next 20 T cell receptor beta chains were all read from a single sample in a study of T cells in lung cancer brain metastases. Here immunoSEQ multiplex PCR was the method, and the copy in TCRdb shows in-frame clones only, minus some. The top ten hold roughly 2.8% of the sample, which has about 3,400 clones, 90% to 95% seen once. Sample: tumor tissue from the primary lung tumor. These receptors were taken from an older man with non-small cell lung cancer.

The V gene is TRBV5-6, the J gene TRBJ2-7, with D possibly being TRBD2 (6 bases). The V end lost 4 bases, the J end lost 2 bases, and 10 bases lay between the germline ends. The CDR3 sequence is 13 residues long. The V gene's germline CDR1 is SGHDT and CDR2 YYEEEE. In DNA form, the CDR3 reads TGTGCCAGCAGCCCGGGACTGACCTACGAGCAGTACTTC. Its protein product is CASSPGLTYEQYF. Full variable domain (rest looked up from reference TRBV5-6 and TRBJ2-7): DAGVTQSPTHLIKTRGQQVTLRCSPKSGHDTVSWYQQALGQGPQFIFQYYEEEERQRGNFPDRFSGHQFPNYSSELNVNALLLGDSALYLCASSPGLTYEQYFGPGTRLTVT.

This clone was seen only a few times. CDR3 coding DNA: TGTGCCAGTAGTTATACTATCGGGGAGACCCAGTACTTC. This translates into CASSYTIGETQYF. The rearrangement joins TRBV19 to TRBJ2-5; no firm D call. V was shortened by 5 bases and J by 5 bases, with 12 bases between the two germline ends. The CDR3 sequence is 13 residues long. Germline V gene lookup returns CDR1 LNHDA and CDR2 SQIVND (reference sequence).

A few counts support this clone. The rearrangement joins TRBV15 to TRBJ1-2; D gene unclear. The CDR3 is 13 amino acids. Trimming cost V 1 base and J 1 base, with 4 bases left between them. Germline CDR1 is LNHNV and CDR2 is YYDKDF (reference sequence). CDR3 bases: TGTGCCACCAGCAGAGGCCGTAACTATGGCTACACCTTC. Its protein product is CATSRGRNYGYTF.

The rearrangement uses TRBV5-1 and TRBJ1-2; D perhaps matches TRBD1 (6 bases). The CDR3 totals 14 residues. Per the germline V gene, CDR1 is SGHRS and CDR2 is YFSETQ. V shed 2 bases and J shed 7 bases, with 15 bases lying between them. CDR3 coding DNA: TGCGCCAGCAGCTTCGGACAGACCCAAGGTGGCTACACCTTC. This encodes CASSFGQTQGGYTF.

V usage is TRBV27 and J usage is TRBJ1-5; 7 bases fit TRBD1. The V gene's germline CDR1 is MNHEY and CDR2 SMNVEV (reference sequence). V lost 2 bases, J lost 4 bases, and 5 bases stayed unmatched. The CDR3 has 15 residues. The chain's CDR3 is CASSLGEGANQPQHF. CDR3 DNA sequence: TGTGCCAGCAGTTTAGGGGAGGGGGCAAATCAGCCCCAGCATTTT.

J is TRBJ2-5 and V is TRBV5-1, with TRBD2 identical over 7 bases. Germline V gene lookup returns CDR1 SGHRS and CDR2 YFSETQ. The CDR3 consists of 13 residues. The V segment lost 7 bases and the J segment 4 bases; nucleotides outside the gene matches: 7. CDR3 loop: CASALGGRETQYF. Written as DNA, the CDR3 is TGCGCCAGCGCCCTTGGCGGGAGAGAGACCCAGTACTTC.

Regarding this clone: Compared with germline, one end of the junction differs, possibly owing to a read error. The chain uses TRBV30 and TRBJ1-1; D is unresolved. From germline, CDR1 is GTSNPN and CDR2 SVGIG (reference sequence). The CDR3 loop spans 13 amino acids. DNA for the CDR3: TGTGCCTGGAGTTATGGATTGAACACTGAAGCTTTTTTT. The encoded protein is CAWSYGLNTEAFF.

CDR3 protein: CSVHGRGRAGNTEAFF. In DNA, the CDR3 is TGCAGCGTCCACGGCCGGGGTAGGGCGGGGAACACTGAAGCTTTCTTT. V gene TRBV29-1 combines with J gene TRBJ1-1; D call uncertain. The CDR3 consists of 16 residues. CDR1 and CDR2 (germline): SQVTM, ANQGSEA. The V and J ends lost 6 bases and 1 base respectively, with 21 bases between them.

A note on this clone: Its ends do not fully match the called genes, so a read error is possible. This chain connects TRBV5-1 to TRBJ1-1; the match to TRBD1 covers 7 bases. Per the germline V gene, CDR1 is SGHRS and CDR2 is YFSETQ. The CDR3 consists of 12 residues. The CDR3, as DNA: TGCGCCAGCAGCACGAACGACAGGGAAGCTTTTTTT. Translating it yields CASSTNDREAFF.

The chain joins TRBV20-1 to TRBJ1-1; TRBD1 is a possible D gene (5 bases). Germline lookup yields CDR1 DFQATT and CDR2 SNEGSKA (reference sequence). Trimming left V 5 bases short and J 6 bases short, with 10 bases between. The CDR3 sequence is 11 residues long. The CDR3 bases are TGCAGTGCTTGGGGGATCTCTGAAGCTTTCTTT. It is translated as CSAWGISEAFF.

The V gene is TRBV4-2, the J gene TRBJ2-2; TRBD2 matches at 14 bases. The CDR3 is made up of 20 amino acids. Unmatched junction bases numbered 12, after V lost 3 bases and J lost 3 bases. Germline lookup yields CDR1 LGHNA and CDR2 YNFKEQ. CDR3 nucleotide sequence: TGTGCCAGCAGCCAGGACCTTCGACTAGCGGGAGGGCCATACACCGGGGAGCTGTTTTTT. Protein: CASSQDLRLAGGPYTGELFF.

The chain couples TRBV5-1 to TRBJ2-1, with 7 bases matching TRBD1. The length of the CDR3 is 16 residues. J was trimmed by 5 bases and V by 0 bases; bases with no gene match: 8. The germline V gene encodes CDR1 SGHRS and CDR2 YFSETQ. The CDR3 region has the DNA TGCGCCAGCAGCTTGGAGAGGGGGCGAAGCGACAATGAGCAGTTCTTC. Translated, it gives CASSLERGRSDNEQFF.

The CDR3 loop is CASGFVLQSTDTQYF. As DNA, the CDR3 is TGTGCTAGTGGTTTTGTCTTGCAAAGCACAGATACGCAGTATTTT. The gene calls are TRBV12-5 and TRBJ2-3; unclear D gene. The CDR3 covers 15 residues. V was clipped by 3 bases and J by 0 bases, with 10 bases between them. Germline CDR1 and CDR2: LGHNT and FRNRAP.

There are a few counts of this clone. The chain recombines TRBV27 with TRBJ2-3, with 10 positions matching TRBD2. The CDR3 consists of 14 residues. In germline, CDR1 is MNHEY, CDR2 SMNVEV (reference sequence). The ends lost 3 bases at V and 5 bases at J; junction bases unmatched: 2. DNA for the CDR3: TGTGCCAGCAGTTTTAGCGGGAGGATAGATACGCAGTATTTT. It translates to CASSFSGRIDTQYF.

J is TRBJ1-6 and V is TRBV7-6, with D maybe TRBD1 (6 bases). Trimming took 4 bases from V and 9 from J, leaving 10 bases between them. The V gene's germline CDR1 is SGHVS and CDR2 FNYEAQ. This CDR3 has 13 residues. In DNA form, the CDR3 reads TGTGCCAGCAGCTCCGGGGGGCTTTCACCCCTCCACTTT. It translates to CASSSGGLSPLHF.

Here the CDR3 DNA reads TGTGCCATCAGTGAGCCGTACAATGAGCAGTTCTTC. This translates into CAISEPYNEQFF. J is TRBJ2-1 and V is TRBV10-3; D gene ambiguous. The V gene lost 2 bases and the J gene lost 4 bases, with 3 bases spanning the gap. The germline V gene has CDR1 ENHRY and CDR2 SYGVKD. The CDR3 has 12 amino acids.

The chain uses TRBV15 and TRBJ1-4; D is unresolved. This CDR3 is 13 amino acids long. The ends were cut back, 5 bases at V and 8 bases at J, with 12 bases in the middle. CDR1 is LNHNV and CDR2 is YYDKDF in the germline V gene (reference sequence). The CDR3 region has the DNA TGTGCCACCAGCTCCCTGGATCGGGAAAAACTGTTTTTT. It yields the protein CATSSLDREKLFF.

The gene calls are TRBV6-5 and TRBJ1-5; 12 positions agree with TRBD1. The CDR3 has 14 residues. Germline CDR1 and CDR2: MNHEY and SVGAGI. The J segment lost 7 bases and the V segment lost 6 bases, leaving 4 bases of the junction unmatched. The chain's CDR3 is CASRGTGGTQPQHF. CDR3 in DNA: TGTGCCAGCAGGGGGACAGGGGGCACCCAGCCCCAGCATTTT.

Points on this clone: An end of the junction does not agree with germline; a read error may underlie this. This sample includes further DNA sequences coding for the same CDR3. This chain joins TRBV5-8 and TRBJ2-7, with D tentatively TRBD1 (6 bases). The CDR3 is 17 amino acids. From germline, CDR1 is SGHTS and CDR2 YDEGEE. This CDR3 reads CASSWPLRAQGPYEQYF. CDR3 DNA sequence: TGTGCTAGCAGCTGGCCCCTACGTGCACAGGGTCCCTACGAGCAGTACTTT.

The rearrangement joins TRBV19 to TRBJ1-2; 9 bases line up with TRBD1. The germline gives CDR1 LNHDA, CDR2 SQIVND (reference sequence). The CDR3 is 15 residues long. J was trimmed by 1 base and V by 6 bases; bases with no gene match: 6. This chain's CDR3 is CASSRTGAFNYGYTF. Written as DNA, the CDR3 is TGTGCCAGTAGCCGGACAGGGGCGTTTAACTATGGCTACACCTTC.